A selection of T cell receptor beta chains follows, all from one sample in a study of blood T cells in healthy people across ages. Each CDR3 protein gets one entry after TCRdb re-called the 5' RACE reads with MiXCR. The table lists hundreds of thousands of distinct CDR3 sequences, 20% to 25% of them singletons. This sample also belongs to another study, concerning T cells of mothers and their children.

Material: blood. Every receptor here comes from a boy between 10 and 17 years old in good health. The CDR3 runs from the conserved cysteine through the conserved F or W. A D gene is named only where the DNA matches it firmly. Size is omitted from some rows. Given values are once, few, many or a class for expanded clones.

TRBV12-3/TRBV12-4	-	few	TRBJ2-5	CASSLIRDSRPEEETQYF	TGTGCCAGCAGTTTAATCCGGGACTCTCGACCCGAAGAAGAGACCCAGTACTTC
TRBV5-1	-	-	TRBJ2-3	CASSLGGSKDTQYF	TGCGCCAGCAGCTTGGGAGGGAGTAAAGATACGCAGTATTTT
TRBV7-9	TRBD1	few	TRBJ2-6	CASTRSSGTGSSGANVLTF	TGTGCCAGCACCCGCTCGAGTGGGACAGGGAGCTCTGGGGCCAACGTCCTGACTTTC
TRBV5-1	TRBD1	-	TRBJ1-2	CASSGIQGAGKGYTF	TGCGCCAGCAGCGGAATACAGGGGGCTGGTAAGGGCTACACCTTC
TRBV7-9	-	-	TRBJ2-5	CASSPSGSETQYF	TGTGCCAGCAGCCCCAGTGGGTCCGAGACCCAGTACTTC
TRBV28	TRBD1	few	TRBJ1-2	CASSADRIEGDYGYTF	TGTGCCAGCAGTGCGGACAGGATCGAAGGGGACTATGGCTACACCTTC
TRBV4-3	-	-	TRBJ2-5	CASSQIAVRAGGTETQYF	TGCGCCAGCAGCCAAATAGCCGTGAGGGCCGGGGGTACGGAGACCCAGTACTTC
TRBV24-1	-	-	TRBJ2-2	CATSATGELFF	TGTGCCACCTCCGCTACCGGGGAGCTGTTTTTT
TRBV14	TRBD1	-	TRBJ2-7	CASSQDRTGYYEQYF	TGTGCCAGCAGCCAAGACCGGACAGGGTACTACGAGCAGTACTTC
TRBV29-1	TRBD2	once	TRBJ2-5	CSVELGGAYQETQYF	TGCAGCGTTGAACTGGGAGGGGCGTACCAAGAGACCCAGTACTTC
TRBV4-1	-	-	TRBJ1-4	CASSQVERKGEKLFF	TGCGCCAGCAGCCAAGTGGAAAGGAAGGGTGAAAAACTGTTTTTT
TRBV10-3	-	few	TRBJ2-7	CAISPTGGRDEQYF	TGTGCCATCAGTCCCACTGGCGGGCGGGACGAGCAGTACTTC
TRBV6-5	-	few	TRBJ2-2	CASSTPGTNTGELFF	TGTGCCAGCAGTACGCCGGGCACGAACACCGGGGAGCTGTTTTTT
TRBV4-1	-	few	TRBJ2-1	CASSQEDRSYNEQFF	TGCGCCAGCAGCCAAGAGGACCGCTCCTACAATGAGCAGTTCTTC
TRBV12-3/TRBV12-4	-	-	TRBJ2-1	CASSLRETFLYNEQFF	TGTGCCAGCAGTTTACGTGAGACATTCTTATACAATGAGCAGTTCTTC
TRBV5-6	-	few	TRBJ2-4	CASRAVRDQNIQYF	TGTGCCAGCAGAGCAGTCCGGGACCAAAACATTCAGTACTTC
TRBV7-2	-	-	TRBJ2-5	CASSHLGETQYF	TGTGCCAGCAGTCATTTGGGAGAGACCCAGTACTTC
TRBV7-6	TRBD2	few	TRBJ2-7	CASSSGLAVDYEQYF	TGTGCCAGCAGCTCCGGACTAGCGGTCGACTACGAGCAGTACTTC
TRBV3-1	-	-	TRBJ2-3	CASSHPNSLDTQYF	TGTGCCAGCAGCCACCCGAACAGTTTAGATACGCAGTATTTT
TRBV7-9	-	-	TRBJ1-1	CASSLGVELAFF	TGTGCCAGCAGCTTAGGGGTCGAGTTAGCTTTCTTT
TRBV20-1	TRBD2	-	TRBJ2-7	CSARRLADNYEQYF	TGCAGTGCTAGGAGACTAGCGGACAACTACGAGCAGTACTTC
TRBV5-1	-	-	TRBJ2-3	CASSWVDSVADTQYF	TGCGCCAGCAGCTGGGTTGATAGCGTAGCAGATACGCAGTATTTT